These T cell receptor beta chains were read from a single sample in a study of shared clonotypes between healthy human individuals. Assay: immunoSEQ multiplex PCR; the TCRdb copy retains only in-frame clones and omits some. The repertoire has 2,500,000 or so clones, 80% to 95% of them found once; the top ten carry 0.36%. Sequencing input: naive CD4+ T cells from PBMCs. These receptors were collected from a man aged 18-30 years in good health. Some clones in this sample may be carry-over from other donors' samples. CDR3s include the opening cysteine and the closing phenylalanine or tryptophan. A D gene is named only where the DNA matches it firmly. Clone size is stated in some rows and not others, as once, few, many or a class when expanded.

V,size,D,J,length,CDR3,DNA
TRBV7-3,.,.,TRBJ2-5,16,CASSQDSSGGRETQYF,TGCGCCAGCAGCCAAGACAGTAGTGGGGGCCGGGAGACCCAGTACTTC
TRBV9,.,TRBD2,TRBJ2-7,14,CASSSRASGDEQYF,TGTGCCAGCAGCTCCCGGGCTAGCGGTGACGAGCAGTACTTC
TRBV5-4,.,.,TRBJ1-4,13,CASSTGYNEKLFF,TGTGCCAGCAGCACCGGATACAATGAAAAACTGTTTTTT
TRBV4-1,few,TRBD1,TRBJ1-5,17,CASSPSGGSRGNQPQHF,TGCGCCAGCAGCCCATCAGGGGGCTCGCGGGGCAATCAGCCCCAGCATTTT
TRBV5-1,.,TRBD2,TRBJ2-7,13,CASSLRTSGEQYF,TGCGCCAGCAGCCTCCGGACTAGCGGAGAGCAGTACTTC
TRBV10-2,.,.,TRBJ2-7,14,CASRLQAWSAEQYF,TGCGCCAGCCGGTTGCAGGCTTGGTCCGCCGAGCAGTACTTC
TRBV6-1,.,.,TRBJ2-1,15,CASSTRGVYPLEQFF,TGTGCCAGCAGCACCCGGGGTGTCTATCCTTTGGAGCAGTTCTTC
TRBV11-2,.,TRBD2,TRBJ2-1,13,CASSIGGYNEQFF,TGTGCCAGCAGCATCGGGGGGTACAATGAGCAGTTCTTC
TRBV7-2,.,.,TRBJ1-3,18,CASSLRAPGPFSGNTIYF,TGTGCCAGCAGCTTAAGGGCCCCCGGTCCCTTCTCTGGAAACACCATATATTTT
TRBV7-2,.,.,TRBJ2-3,13,CASSPSGTDTQYF,TGTGCCAGCAGCCCCTCGGGGACAGATACGCAGTATTTT
TRBV9,.,.,TRBJ2-7,14,CASSAVRETYEQYF,TGTGCCAGCAGCGCCGTAAGGGAAACCTACGAGCAGTACTTC
TRBV11-1,.,.,TRBJ2-2,15,CASSHTGPNTGELFF,TGTGCCAGCAGCCATACAGGGCCGAACACCGGGGAGCTGTTTTTT
TRBV28,.,TRBD2,TRBJ2-7,16,CASSLIGAGGSYEQYF,TGTGCCAGCAGTTTAATCGGAGCGGGAGGGTCCTACGAGCAGTACTTC
TRBV28,once,TRBD1,TRBJ1-1,15,CASSSPGQGRLEAFF,TGTGCCAGCAGTTCGCCGGGACAGGGGAGGCTGGAAGCTTTCTTT
TRBV7-9,.,.,TRBJ1-5,12,CASSLASGPQHF,TGTGCCAGCAGCTTGGCATCCGGGCCCCAGCATTTT
TRBV5-8,.,.,TRBJ2-1,18,CASSTPRGLLSSYNEQFF,TGTGCCAGCAGCACCCCCCGAGGGCTCCTAAGCTCCTACAATGAGCAGTTCTTC
TRBV2,.,TRBD2,TRBJ2-4,15,CASSNLAGGGNIQYF,TGTGCCAGCAGCAATTTAGCGGGAGGTGGTAACATTCAGTACTTC
TRBV5-4,.,.,TRBJ2-7,15,CASSLLGGRANEQYF,TGTGCCAGCAGCTTGTTAGGGGGGAGGGCGAACGAGCAGTACTTC
TRBV29-1,.,.,TRBJ1-3,13,CSVNGGSGNTIYF,TGCAGCGTAAACGGCGGTTCGGGAAACACCATATATTTT
TRBV6-6,.,TRBD1,TRBJ2-3,14,CASSSGQVLDTQYF,TGTGCCAGCAGTTCGGGACAGGTTCTAGATACGCAGTATTTT
TRBV5-1,.,TRBD2,TRBJ2-1,15,CASGGLAGGPGEQFF,TGCGCCAGCGGGGGACTAGCGGGAGGGCCTGGTGAGCAGTTCTTC
TRBV6-1,.,.,TRBJ2-5,15,CASSEAIAGEETQYF,TGTGCCAGCAGTGAAGCGATCGCAGGGGAAGAGACCCAGTACTTC
TRBV2,.,.,TRBJ2-1,16,CASTRFGSDAYNEQFF,TGTGCCAGCACCCGGTTCGGCAGCGATGCCTACAATGAGCAGTTCTTC
TRBV10-3,.,.,TRBJ1-5,16,CAISEFGLLSNQPQHF,TGTGCCATCAGTGAGTTTGGGTTACTTAGCAATCAGCCCCAGCATTTT
TRBV4-2,.,.,TRBJ2-1,15,CASSQGQDPYNEQFF,TGTGCCAGCAGCCAAGGACAGGACCCCTACAATGAGCAGTTCTTC
TRBV5-6,once,TRBD1,TRBJ1-6,16,CASSWSRDRGDSPLHF,TGTGCCAGCAGCTGGTCCCGGGACAGGGGTGACTCACCCCTCCACTTT
TRBV14,.,.,TRBJ2-3,12,CASSAVGSTQYF,TGTGCCAGCAGCGCAGTCGGGAGTACGCAGTATTTT
TRBV9,.,TRBD2,TRBJ2-7,17,CASSVGTSGRASYEQYF,TGTGCCAGCAGCGTAGGTACTAGCGGGAGGGCCTCCTACGAGCAGTACTTC
TRBV5-6,.,.,TRBJ1-1,13,CASSSPGRTEAFF,TGTGCCAGCAGCTCCCCAGGAAGGACTGAAGCTTTCTTT
TRBV28,.,TRBD2,TRBJ2-3,15,CASSLAGVGTDTQYF,TGTGCCAGCAGCTTAGCGGGAGTGGGGACAGATACGCAGTATTTT
TRBV18,.,.,TRBJ2-1,16,CASSPRLAGLDDEQFF,TGTGCCAGCTCACCGCGATTAGCAGGACTCGACGATGAGCAGTTCTTC
TRBV6-1,.,TRBD1,TRBJ2-5,14,CASSESGTEETQYF,TGTGCCAGCAGTGAATCCGGGACAGAAGAGACCCAGTACTTC
TRBV9,.,.,TRBJ1-3,11,CASERGNTIYF,TGTGCCAGCGAGCGGGGAAACACCATATATTTT
TRBV29-1,.,TRBD1,TRBJ2-1,13,CSGDRGTTDEQFF,TGCAGCGGTGACAGGGGCACTACGGATGAGCAGTTCTTC
TRBV7-2,.,.,TRBJ2-2,16,CASSVRLGQTTGELFF,TGTGCCAGCAGCGTAAGACTAGGCCAAACCACCGGGGAGCTGTTTTTT
TRBV7-6,.,.,TRBJ2-1,12,CASSSPDSEQFF,TGTGCCAGCAGCTCCCCAGATAGTGAGCAGTTCTTC
TRBV10-3,.,.,TRBJ1-2,13,CAITTTDIDGYTF,TGTGCCATCACCACGACTGATATTGATGGCTACACCTTC
TRBV18,.,.,TRBJ1-4,13,CASSPDVEGKLFF,TGTGCCAGCTCACCCGACGTTGAGGGAAAACTGTTTTTT
TRBV5-1,once,TRBD2,TRBJ2-5,16,CASSFLSGIPQETQYF,TGCGCCAGCAGCTTTCTTAGCGGGATACCCCAAGAGACCCAGTACTTC
TRBV5-4,.,TRBD1,TRBJ1-1,15,CASSFLLTGGTEAFF,TGTGCCAGCAGCTTCCTTTTGACAGGGGGCACTGAAGCTTTCTTT
TRBV5-1,.,.,TRBJ1-2,14,CASSLDQGPYGYTF,TGCGCCAGCAGCTTGGATCAGGGACCCTATGGCTACACCTTC
TRBV30,.,TRBD1,TRBJ2-2,16,CASQIDRASSVGELFF,TGTGCCTCTCAAATCGACAGGGCGAGTTCGGTAGGGGAGCTGTTTTTT
TRBV28,.,.,TRBJ2-7,14,CASSRSGVSYEQYF,TGTGCCAGCAGTCGGTCAGGGGTGTCCTACGAGCAGTACTTC
TRBV28,.,.,TRBJ2-7,16,CASSFVLRTGAYEQYF,TGTGCCAGCAGTTTCGTTCTGAGAACGGGGGCCTACGAGCAGTACTTC
TRBV5-1,.,TRBD1,TRBJ2-7,13,CASSVRQGYEQYF,TGCGCCAGCAGCGTAAGACAGGGCTACGAGCAGTACTTC
TRBV9,.,.,TRBJ2-1,15,CASRRDLASYNEQFF,TGTGCCAGCAGACGGGATCTGGCGTCCTACAATGAGCAGTTCTTC
TRBV7-8,once,.,TRBJ1-1,14,CASSLSRSITEAFF,TGTGCCAGCAGCTTAAGTAGGTCCATAACTGAAGCTTTCTTT